These 13 T cell receptor beta chains share one sample of origin, sequenced in a study of regulatory T cells in long-lasting Graves disease. Both iRepertoire HTBI primers and Arm-PCR of CDR3 regions were used to build the TCR beta libraries. One entry per CDR3 protein, called by TCRdb with MiXCR from the multiplex PCR reads. The table records 250,000 or so distinct CDR3 sequences, 20% of them present only once. Time point specified: newly diagnosed GD, antithyroid drugs for less than 3 months. The TCR library was prepared using RNA isolated from PBMCs. The sample consisted of peripheral blood mononuclear cells (PBMCs), taken at new diagnosis, from a patient treated with antithyroid drugs. These receptors all come from a female donor with Graves disease.

A remark on this clonotype: This CDR3 fails to terminate in the conserved phenylalanine or tryptophan, so it likely reflects a read error. This sequence joins TRBV15 and TRBJ2-7; tentative D call: TRBD2 (6 bases). Germline V gene data show CDR1 as LNHNV and CDR2 as YYDKDF (reference sequence). CDR3 length equals 15 residues. V lost 1 base to trimming and J lost 7 bases, with 17 bases between them. CDR3 protein: CATSRGTGVEGEQYL. CDR3 in DNA: TGTGCCACCAGCAGAGGTACGGGAGTGGAAGGTGAGCAGTACTTA.

The table lists this clonotype with a count of one. A far larger clone is one base from this, pointing to a likely read error. J is TRBJ2-7 and V is TRBV7-3; perhaps D is TRBD1 or TRBD2 (5 bases each). Between the trimmed V and J ends, which lost 8 bases and 5 bases, there was a span of 19 bases. The germline gives CDR1 SGHTA, CDR2 FQGTGA. CDR3 length: 14 amino acids. CDR3: CASGYSTAEDEQYF. The DNA of the CDR3 is TGTGCCAGCGGTTACTCGACAGCGGAGGACGAGCAGTACTTC.

The chain couples TRBV7-6 to TRBJ2-1; TRBD2 matches at 9 bases. The germline gives CDR1 SGHVS, CDR2 FNYEAQ. The CDR3 has 17 amino acids. Unmatched junction bases numbered 3, after V lost 0 bases and J lost 0 bases. The CDR3 spells CASSLAASGVSYNEQFF. In DNA, the CDR3 is TGTGCCAGCAGCTTAGCTGCTAGCGGGGTCTCCTACAATGAGCAGTTCTTC. Complete variable domain (other parts from reference TRBV7-6 and TRBJ2-1): GAGVSQSPRYKVTKRGQDVALRCDPISGHVSLYWYRQALGQGPEFLTYFNYEAQQDKSGLPNDRFSAERPEGSISTLTIQRTEQRDSAMYRCASSLAASGVSYNEQFFGPGTRLTVL.

At least ten counts were recorded for this clonotype. The J gene is TRBJ2-3, the V gene TRBV12-3 or TRBV12-4, with a possible D match to TRBD1 (5 bases). Trimming took off 4 bases at V and 3 bases at J, with 14 bases between the two ends. This CDR3 is 15 amino acids long. This chain's CDR3 is CASSYQGISTDTQYF. The CDR3 DNA sequence: TGTGCCAGCAGTTATCAGGGTATTTCTACAGATACGCAGTATTTT.

This clonotype was recorded at least ten times. The J gene is TRBJ2-4, the V gene TRBV12-3 or TRBV12-4; the D call may be TRBD1 or TRBD2 (5 bases each). This CDR3 contains 15 residues. V dropped 3 bases and J dropped 8 bases, with 17 bases sitting between them. This CDR3 is CASSFLIPGTDIQYF. The CDR3 DNA reads as TGTGCCAGCAGTTTTCTTATTCCAGGGACGGACATTCAGTACTTC.

V gene TRBV27 combines with J gene TRBJ2-7; D is unresolved. This CDR3 has 14 residues. The ends were cut back, 2 bases at V and 1 base at J, with 9 bases in the middle. The germline V gene encodes CDR1 MNHEY and CDR2 SMNVEV (reference sequence). CDR3 residues: CASSLGGFSYEQYF. In DNA, the CDR3 is TGTGCCAGCAGTTTAGGCGGATTTTCCTACGAGCAGTACTTC.

Ten or more counts support this clonotype. This chain joins TRBV18 and TRBJ2-5; D gene ambiguous. From germline, CDR1 is KGHSH and CDR2 LQKENI. Trimming took 5 bases from V and 2 from J, leaving 9 bases between them. The CDR3 is 13 residues long. CDR3 protein: CASSDIFQETQYF. The CDR3 nucleotides read TGTGCCAGCTCAGACATCTTTCAAGAGACCCAGTACTTC.

The V gene is TRBV2, the J gene TRBJ2-1; 9 positions agree with TRBD2. The CDR3 extends over 14 amino acids. V trimming: 4 bases; J trimming: 10 bases; junction bases outside the gene matches: 8. Germline V gene data show CDR1 as SNHLY and CDR2 as FYNNEI. The chain's CDR3 is CASSVVREGQEQFF. In DNA form, the CDR3 reads TGTGCCAGCAGTGTCGTGCGGGAGGGTCAAGAGCAGTTCTTC.

A note on this clonotype: It may be a read error: a sequence one base away is much more abundant. The chain combines TRBV20-1 with TRBJ2-2; possibly TRBD1 for D (6 bases). Germline CDR1 and CDR2: DFQATT and SNEGSKA (reference sequence). Deletions cut 1 base from V and 1 base from J, with 10 bases between. The CDR3 totals 15 residues. The CDR3 nucleotides read TGCAGTGCTAGAGGTTCGGGACAGAACACCGGGGAGCTGTTTTTT. The encoded protein is CSARGSGQNTGELFF.

J is TRBJ1-5 and V is TRBV28; D may be TRBD1 (6 bases). CDR1 and CDR2 (germline): MDHEN, SYDVKM. V was clipped by 9 bases and J by 8 bases, with 14 bases between them. The CDR3 covers 12 residues. The CDR3 DNA reads as TGTGCCAGTTCGCAGGGGTTCAAGCCCCAGCATTTT. This translates into CASSQGFKPQHF.

This clonotype was recorded at least ten times. The gene calls are TRBV6-2 or TRBV6-3 and TRBJ2-7; the D gene is possibly TRBD1 (6 bases). The V gene lost 6 bases and the J gene lost 3 bases, with 12 bases spanning the gap. Per the germline V gene, CDR1 is MNHEY and CDR2 is SVGEGT. This CDR3 is built from 13 residues. As DNA, the CDR3 is TGTGCCAGCAGCTACGGACAGAACTACGAGCAGTACTTC. It translates to CASSYGQNYEQYF.

This clonotype appeared many times. The J gene is TRBJ1-1, the V gene TRBV6-1; no definite D call. V was shortened by 9 bases and J by 7 bases, with 18 bases between the two germline ends. CDR1 and CDR2 from the germline V gene are MNHNS and SASEGT. The length of the CDR3 is 13 residues. CDR3: CASWGVRPLEAFF. CDR3 sequence (DNA): TGTGCCAGTTGGGGAGTTAGGCCCCTTGAAGCTTTCTTT.

The V gene is TRBV20-1, the J gene TRBJ2-3, with 9 bases aligning to TRBD1. The CDR3 consists of 16 residues. Germline V gene sequence: CDR1 DFQATT, CDR2 SNEGSKA (reference sequence). The ends lost 0 bases at V and 8 bases at J; junction bases unmatched: 12. The CDR3 nucleotides read TGCAGTGCTAGAGATTGGTTCACAGGGGGCGTTCCTACGCAGTATTTT. Amino acids: CSARDWFTGGVPTQYF.